This T cell receptor (beta chain) was sequenced during a study of blood T cell repertoires in COVID-19. Study as a whole: The analysed material was cDNA or gDNA that came from T cells, B-cell-depleted T cells, or PBMCs.

The CDR3 length is 14 residues. The germline V gene encodes CDR1 KGHSH and CDR2 LQKENI. V was shortened by 3 bases and J by 3 bases, with 12 bases between the two germline ends. In the original workflow: Nucleated cell counts were estimated from reference gene primer amplification. Sequenced by immunoSEQ multiplex PCR; TCRdb stores in-frame clones only, minus some. That table supplies the V and J calls and clone size; D and trimming were determined from the DNA. The sample carries under 200,000 clones, 80% to 95% recorded once. V gene TRBV18 combines with J gene TRBJ2-7, with a possible D match to TRBD2 (5 bases). The clonotype comes from a man aged 45-65 years with acute or convalescent COVID-19. Sequenced: peripheral blood. CDR3 sequence: CASSPAPGNYEQYF. The DNA of the CDR3 is TGTGCCAGCTCACCCGCGCCGGGGAACTACGAGCAGTACTTC.